This entry concerns a single TCR beta chain. The entry originates in a study of T cells in Graves' hyperthyroidism and ophthalmopathy. Amplification of TCR beta CDR3 regions used RNA as the template. Researchers ran a first-round RT-PCR on the TCR CDR3 using the HTBI primer set. From the multiplex PCR reads, TCRdb called clonotypes with MiXCR, one entry per CDR3 protein. The sample shows 550,000 to 600,000 distinct CDR3 sequences, 16% of them seen only once. The CDR3 sequence is 14 residues long. Trimming took off 1 base at V and 8 bases at J, with 14 bases between the two ends. The V gene's germline CDR1 is LGHDT and CDR2 YNNKEL (reference sequence). Any patient presenting with uncontrolled infection, other autoimmune disease, pregnancy or lactation was left out.

What was sequenced was blood. This clonotype was obtained from a woman between 18 and 29 years old with Graves' hyperthyroidism. V gene TRBV3-1 combines with J gene TRBJ1-1; a possible D gene is TRBD1 (5 bases). The CDR3 coding sequence is TGTGCCAGCAGCCAAGGGACAATTGGCTCCGAAGCTTTCTTT. It encodes CASSQGTIGSEAFF.